The 32 T cell receptor beta chains below come from one sample, sequenced in a study of blood T cell repertoires in COVID-19 (TCRdb year 2020). Library generation was performed with the immunoSEQ multiplex PCR assay. Here the immuneACCESS table is served through TCRdb, limited to in-frame sequences with V and J called. Missing clones are a known gap in these copies; in checked studies unresolved V genes cover under half, and the rest lacks a known reason. Across this sample there are 70,000 or so clones, with roughly 89% seen only once. The leading ten clones occupy 7.5% to 9% of the sample. Sequenced input: peripheral blood. Every receptor here comes from a human donor in a cohort sampled during active COVID-19.

J is TRBJ1-2 and V is TRBV9; 9 positions match TRBD1. The germline gives CDR1 SGDLS, CDR2 YYNGEE. Trimming removed 7 bases from V and 8 bases from J; junction bases left unmatched: 3. This CDR3 is built from 11 residues. This CDR3 reads CASGQGIGYTF. CDR3 in DNA: TGTGCCAGCGGACAGGGGATCGGCTACACCTTC.

This clone was found once. The chain links TRBV19 to TRBJ2-7, with D maybe TRBD2 (6 bases). V lost 5 bases to trimming and J lost 2 bases, with 22 bases between them. Germline assignment: CDR1 LNHDA and CDR2 SQIVND (reference sequence). The CDR3 runs to 17 residues. The chain's CDR3 is CASSWARDFTSPYEQYF. Here the CDR3 DNA reads TGTGCCAGTAGTTGGGCCCGGGACTTTACGTCACCCTACGAGCAGTACTTC.

The chain uses TRBV20-1 and TRBJ2-5; 11 positions agree with TRBD1. V was clipped by 3 bases and J by 3 bases; unmatched bases: 6. This CDR3 contains 15 residues. Germline CDR1 DFQATT, CDR2 SNEGSKA (reference sequence). The CDR3 region has the DNA TGCAGTGCTAGTGCGGGACAGGGGGGAAAAGAGACCCAGTACTTC. Translation: CSASAGQGGKETQYF.

The chain uses TRBV7-2 and TRBJ2-7; 9 bases fit TRBD1. The trim removed 4 bases at V and 3 bases at J, leaving 4 bases unmatched. CDR3 length equals 14 residues. Per the germline V gene, CDR1 is SGHTA and CDR2 is FQGNSA. The chain's CDR3 is CASSSGQGSYEQYF. DNA of the CDR3: TGTGCCAGCAGCTCGGGACAGGGTAGCTACGAGCAGTACTTC.

The gene calls are TRBV27 and TRBJ1-1, with TRBD1 identical over 7 bases. CDR1 is MNHEY and CDR2 is SMNVEV in the germline V gene (reference sequence). CDR3 size: 14 residues. Germline trimming cut 6 bases from V and 3 bases from J; bases unmatched to any gene: 7. CDR3 sequence (DNA): TGTGCCAGCAGCAAAGGGGGCGGGGACACTGAAGCTTTCTTT. Residues: CASSKGGGDTEAFF.

V is TRBV13 and J is TRBJ2-7, with TRBD1 matching over 9 bases. The J segment lost 6 bases and the V segment lost 0 bases, leaving 6 bases of the junction unmatched. The germline V gene encodes CDR1 PRHDT and CDR2 FYEKMQ (reference sequence). The CDR3 has 15 residues. CDR3 amino acids: CASSLGGTGIGEQYF. The CDR3 DNA follows: TGTGCCAGCAGCTTAGGGGGGACAGGGATTGGCGAGCAGTACTTC.

V is TRBV19 and J is TRBJ1-1, with a tentative D call TRBD1 (6 bases). CDR3 length: 14 amino acids. Per germline, CDR1 LNHDA and CDR2 SQIVND (reference sequence). Trimming took 5 bases from V and 0 from J, leaving 10 bases between them. CDR3 coding DNA: TGTGCCAGTAGTCCCGGGACATTGAACACTGAAGCTTTCTTT. This codes for CASSPGTLNTEAFF. The whole variable domain, remainder taken from reference TRBV19 and TRBJ1-1, is DGGITQSPKYLFRKEGQNVTLSCEQNLNHDAMYWYRQDPGQGLRLIYYSQIVNDFQKGDIAEGYSVSREKKESFPLTVTSAQKNPTAFYLCASSPGTLNTEAFFGQGTRLTVV.

This chain joins TRBV19 and TRBJ2-5; D perhaps matches TRBD1 (6 bases). Germline CDR1 is LNHDA and CDR2 is SQIVND (reference sequence). The CDR3 is made up of 13 amino acids. V lost 6 bases, J lost 3 bases, and 11 bases lay in between. This CDR3 is CASRIKGEETQYF. The DNA of the CDR3 is TGTGCCAGTAGGATCAAGGGGGAAGAGACCCAGTACTTC.

This sequence joins TRBV11-2 and TRBJ1-2, with TRBD1 as a possible D gene (6 bases). V lost 3 bases and J 0 bases, leaving 17 bases between the germline ends. The CDR3 totals 17 residues. CDR1 is SGHAT and CDR2 is FQNNGV in the germline V gene. This CDR3 is CASSLSKAGDANYGYTF. CDR3 DNA: TGTGCCAGCAGCTTGTCCAAAGCAGGGGACGCTAACTATGGCTACACCTTC.

The chain links TRBV2 to TRBJ2-6; 7 bases map to TRBD1. CDR1 and CDR2 from the germline V gene are SNHLY and FYNNEI. V trimming: 11 bases; J trimming: 0 bases; junction bases outside the gene matches: 7. The CDR3 is made up of 15 amino acids. The CDR3 here is CAGMTGISGANVLTF. The CDR3 region has the DNA TGTGCCGGAATGACAGGGATCTCTGGGGCCAACGTCCTGACTTTC. Variable domain in full (rest from reference TRBV2 and TRBJ2-6): EPEVTQTPSHQVTQMGQEVILRCVPISNHLYFYWYRQILGQKVEFLVSFYNNEISEKSEIFDDQFSVERPDGSNFTLKIRSTKLEDSAMYFCAGMTGISGANVLTFGAGSRLTVL.

The chain combines TRBV7-8 with TRBJ2-1; maybe TRBD1 (6 bases). This CDR3 is 14 amino acids long. The V and J ends lost 1 base and 2 bases respectively, with 6 bases between them. Germline-derived CDR1 and CDR2 are SGHVS and FQNEAQ. The CDR3 nucleotides are TGTGCCAGCAGCTTAGGGACAGCCTACAATGAGCAGTTCTTC. Its protein is CASSLGTAYNEQFF.

The CDR3 DNA reads TGTGCCAGCAGCTTGGACGGCGGGCACTACGAGCAGTACTTC. It specifies CASSLDGGHYEQYF. The V call is TRBV5-5, the J call TRBJ2-7, with D tentatively TRBD2 (5 bases). The CDR3 spans 14 residues. Germline V gene sequence: CDR1 SGHKS, CDR2 YYEKEE (reference sequence). Trimming removed 0 bases at V and 3 bases at J, with 10 bases between.

The genes are TRBV19 and TRBJ1-1; D remains ambiguous. V was clipped by 7 bases and J by 3 bases, with 12 bases between them. Per the germline V gene, CDR1 is LNHDA and CDR2 is SQIVND (reference sequence). The CDR3 covers 13 residues. The CDR3 DNA is TGTGCCAGTAAACGGCAGGTTGACACTGAAGCTTTCTTT. It specifies CASKRQVDTEAFF.

The chain links TRBV5-4 to TRBJ1-2, with TRBD1 matching 9 bases. Trimming cost V 0 bases and J 6 bases; bases outside gene matches: 3. Germline V gene data show CDR1 as SGHNT and CDR2 as YYREEE (reference sequence). This CDR3 has 14 residues. This CDR3 reads CASSLAGTGNGYTF. The DNA for the CDR3 is TGTGCCAGCAGCTTGGCTGGGACAGGGAATGGCTACACCTTC.

The chain couples TRBV11-2 to TRBJ2-7, with TRBD2 matching over 11 bases. V was pared by 6 bases and J by 3 bases, with 7 bases of the junction left unmatched. The CDR3 runs to 15 residues. Looked up from germline, CDR1 is SGHAT and CDR2 is FQNNGV. The CDR3 DNA reads as TGTGCCAGCAGTCGTTCTAGCGGGGGGATCTACGAGCAGTACTTC. Its protein is CASSRSSGGIYEQYF.

The rearrangement joins TRBV28 to TRBJ2-2, with 11 nucleotides matching TRBD2. Trimming at V came to 4 bases and at J to 0 bases, leaving 4 bases not matched to a gene. The CDR3 spans 17 residues. The V gene's germline CDR1 is MDHEN and CDR2 SYDVKM. The CDR3 region is CASSWPSGGSNTGELFF. For the CDR3, the DNA is TGTGCCAGCAGTTGGCCTAGCGGGGGGTCGAACACCGGGGAGCTGTTTTTT.

This chain uses TRBV6-6 with TRBJ1-1; 7 nucleotides match TRBD1. The CDR3 consists of 13 residues. Germline V gene lookup returns CDR1 MNHNY and CDR2 SVGAGI (reference sequence). Trimming took 6 bases from V and 9 from J; bases not matched to a gene: 10. The CDR3 DNA is TGTGCCAGCAGCCCTACCTTACAGGGGAAAGCTTTCTTT. Amino acid sequence: CASSPTLQGKAFF.

The gene calls are TRBV3-1 (or the pseudogene TRBV3-2) and TRBJ2-6; unclear D gene. The germline V gene encodes CDR1 LGHDT and CDR2 YNNKEL (reference sequence). This CDR3 region has 16 residues. The germline V and J ends were trimmed by 6 bases and 0 bases, with 12 bases remaining between them. CDR3 sequence (DNA): TGTGCCAGCAGGCGAGGCCCGGACTCTGGGGCCAACGTCCTGACTTTC. Protein: CASRRGPDSGANVLTF.

The J gene is TRBJ1-2, the V gene TRBV5-4; 7 nucleotides match TRBD1. The length of the CDR3 is 17 residues. V lost 3 bases, J lost 3 bases, and 14 bases stayed unmatched. Per the germline V gene, CDR1 is SGHNT and CDR2 is YYREEE (reference sequence). The CDR3 spells CASSYEKGQASHYGYTF. Written as DNA, the CDR3 is TGTGCCAGCAGCTATGAAAAAGGACAGGCGAGTCACTATGGCTACACCTTC.

The V and J genes are TRBV4-1 and TRBJ1-5, with unresolved D. Per the germline V gene, CDR1 is MGHRA and CDR2 is YSYEKL. V was pared by 0 bases and J by 4 bases, with 13 bases between. The CDR3 loop spans 16 amino acids. The CDR3 sequence: CASSQEGNGKNQPQHF. The CDR3 nucleotides read TGCGCCAGCAGCCAAGAAGGTAACGGGAAAAATCAGCCCCAGCATTTT.

This clone came up once. V usage is TRBV15 and J usage is TRBJ2-7; 8 bases map to TRBD2. The CDR3 consists of 12 residues. Germline values: CDR1 LNHNV, CDR2 YYDKDF (reference sequence). The junction had 4 bases not matched to a gene; V was cut back by 9 bases and J by 3 bases. Here the CDR3 reads CATRGVGYEQYF. As DNA, the CDR3 is TGTGCCACGCGGGGGGTCGGCTACGAGCAGTACTTC.

This chain uses TRBV28 with TRBJ1-1; 9 nucleotides line up with TRBD1. The CDR3 loop spans 14 amino acids. Germline V gives CDR1 MDHEN, CDR2 SYDVKM. Trimming removed 2 bases from V and 13 bases from J; junction bases left unmatched: 11. CDR3 in DNA: TGTGCCAGCAGTTTAGTGGGGGGGACAGGGTTCGGTTTCTTT. The encoded protein is CASSLVGGTGFGFF.

The chain links TRBV3-1 (or the pseudogene TRBV3-2) to TRBJ2-6; the match to TRBD1 covers 11 bases. This CDR3 spans 19 amino acids. Trimming removed 5 bases from V and 1 base from J; junction bases left unmatched: 10. CDR1 is LGHDT, CDR2 YNNKEL, per germline (reference sequence). The CDR3 DNA is TGTGCCAGCAGCGAGAGGTCCCGGGACAGGGGGTCTGGGGCCAACGTCCTGACTTTC. Its translation: CASSERSRDRGSGANVLTF.

The V gene is TRBV11-2, the J gene TRBJ1-1, with 8 bases that match TRBD1. Germline CDR1 SGHAT, CDR2 FQNNGV. With V trimmed by 1 base and J by 2 bases, 9 bases remained unmatched. The CDR3 sequence is 17 residues long. The CDR3 bases are TGTGCCAGCAGCTTAGCAAAAGGACAGGGCTTCAACACTGAAGCTTTCTTT. Protein: CASSLAKGQGFNTEAFF.

This clone was recorded only once. The chain uses TRBV4-1 and TRBJ1-6, with no clear D. The CDR3 extends over 13 amino acids. V was clipped by 3 bases and J by 8 bases, with 8 bases between them. Germline V CDR1 and CDR2: MGHRA, YSYEKL. The CDR3 loop is CASSHRSDSPLHF. The CDR3 DNA sequence: TGCGCCAGCAGCCATCGCAGTGATTCACCCCTCCACTTT.

This clone has just one count. V and J are TRBV4-3 and TRBJ1-5; 10 bases are a match to TRBD1. The ends lost 4 bases at V and 2 bases at J; junction bases unmatched: 2. The CDR3 length is 15 residues. The germline CDR1 and CDR2 sequences are LGHNA and YSLEER. The CDR3 DNA is TGCGCCAGCAGCCCCGGGACAGGGGGCAATCAGCCCCAGCATTTT. It is translated as CASSPGTGGNQPQHF.

The rearrangement uses TRBV9 and TRBJ2-7; 8 nucleotides line up with TRBD1. Germline V gene lookup returns CDR1 SGDLS and CDR2 YYNGEE. Trimming removed 3 bases from V and 2 bases from J; junction bases left unmatched: 4. The CDR3 consists of 14 residues. The CDR3 DNA reads as TGTGCCAGCAGCGCGGCGACAGGGGCCTACGAGCAGTACTTC. Translating gives CASSAATGAYEQYF.

For the CDR3, the DNA is TGCGCCAGCAACGGGACTCCTAACACTGAAGCTTTCTTT. It encodes CASNGTPNTEAFF. The chain is built from TRBV5-1 and TRBJ1-1; D possibly corresponds to TRBD1 (5 bases). Deletions cut 6 bases from V and 2 bases from J, with 11 bases between. Germline V CDR1 and CDR2: SGHRS, YFSETQ. The CDR3 extends over 13 amino acids.

This chain uses TRBV12-5 with TRBJ2-7; perhaps TRBD1 as D (6 bases). Germline V CDR1 and CDR2: LGHNT, FRNRAP. The CDR3 length is 16 residues. The V gene lost 0 bases and the J gene lost 1 base, with 13 bases spanning the gap. This chain's CDR3 is CASGLVDRTLSYEQYF. Here the CDR3 DNA reads TGTGCTAGTGGTTTGGTCGACAGGACTTTATCCTACGAGCAGTACTTC.

The J gene is TRBJ1-2, the V gene TRBV5-5; 7 bases line up with TRBD1. V lost 0 bases and J lost 8; bases outside the gene matches: 4. The germline V gene encodes CDR1 SGHKS and CDR2 YYEKEE (reference sequence). The CDR3 length is 13 residues. The CDR3 DNA follows: TGTGCCAGCAGCTTGGACAGGGGAGGAGGCTACACCTTC. It encodes CASSLDRGGGYTF.

This chain links TRBV28 with TRBJ2-7; 7 positions match TRBD1. The CDR3 has 15 residues. Germline CDR1 reads MDHEN; CDR2 reads SYDVKM. V trimming: 8 bases; J trimming: 0 bases; junction bases outside the gene matches: 10. The CDR3 DNA reads as TGTGCCAGCGGCCAAACCGGGACAGCCTCCTACGAGCAGTACTTC. Amino acids: CASGQTGTASYEQYF.

The chain uses TRBV7-2 and TRBJ2-7, with 11 bases fitting TRBD1. This CDR3 comprises 15 residues. V dropped 3 bases and J dropped 7; count of bases not matched to a gene: 8. The germline CDR1 and CDR2 sequences are SGHTA and FQGNSA. As DNA, the CDR3 is TGTGCCAGCAGCTTCGGTGGACAGGGGGCGTGGGAGCAGTACTTC. Protein product: CASSFGGQGAWEQYF.